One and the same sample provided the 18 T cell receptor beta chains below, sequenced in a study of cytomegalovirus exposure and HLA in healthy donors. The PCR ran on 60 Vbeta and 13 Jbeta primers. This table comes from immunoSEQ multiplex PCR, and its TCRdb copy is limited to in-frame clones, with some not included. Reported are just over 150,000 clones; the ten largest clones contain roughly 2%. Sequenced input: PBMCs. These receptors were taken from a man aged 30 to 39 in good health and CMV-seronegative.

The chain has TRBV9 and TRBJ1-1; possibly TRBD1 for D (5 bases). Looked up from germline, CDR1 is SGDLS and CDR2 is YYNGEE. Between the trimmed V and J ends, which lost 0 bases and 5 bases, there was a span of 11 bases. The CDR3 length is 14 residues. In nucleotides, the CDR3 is TGTGCCAGCAGCGTAGCAGGGTGGATGACTGAAGCTTTCTTT. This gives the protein CASSVAGWMTEAFF. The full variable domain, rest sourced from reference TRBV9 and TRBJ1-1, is DSGVTQTPKHLITATGQRVTLRCSPRSGDLSVYWYQQSLDQGLQFLIQYYNGEERAKGNILERFSAQQFPDLHSELNLSSLELGDSALYFCASSVAGWMTEAFFGQGTRLTVV.

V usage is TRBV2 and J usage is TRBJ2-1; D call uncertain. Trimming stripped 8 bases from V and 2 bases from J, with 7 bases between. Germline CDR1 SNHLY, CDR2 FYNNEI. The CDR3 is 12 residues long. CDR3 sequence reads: CASSPTYNEQFF. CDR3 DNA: TGTGCCAGCTCCCCTACCTACAATGAGCAGTTCTTC.

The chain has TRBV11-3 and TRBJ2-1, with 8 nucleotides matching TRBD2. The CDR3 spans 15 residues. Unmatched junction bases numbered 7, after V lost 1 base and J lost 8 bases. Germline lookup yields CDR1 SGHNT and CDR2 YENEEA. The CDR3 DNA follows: TGTGCCAGCAGCTTAGTCCAGCGGGAGAGGTATGAGCAGTTCTTC. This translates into CASSLVQRERYEQFF.

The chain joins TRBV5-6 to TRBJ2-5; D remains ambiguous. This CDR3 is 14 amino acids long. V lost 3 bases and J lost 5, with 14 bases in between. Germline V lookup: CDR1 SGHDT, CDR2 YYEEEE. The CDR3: CASSYLKRSETQYF. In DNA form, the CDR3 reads TGTGCCAGCAGCTACCTGAAGAGGAGTGAGACCCAGTACTTC.

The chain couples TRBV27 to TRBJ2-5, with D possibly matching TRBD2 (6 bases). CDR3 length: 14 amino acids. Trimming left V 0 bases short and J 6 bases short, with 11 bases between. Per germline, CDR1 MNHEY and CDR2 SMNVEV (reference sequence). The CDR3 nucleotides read TGTGCCAGCAGTTTATCCACGGGGGTTAAGACCCAGTACTTC. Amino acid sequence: CASSLSTGVKTQYF.

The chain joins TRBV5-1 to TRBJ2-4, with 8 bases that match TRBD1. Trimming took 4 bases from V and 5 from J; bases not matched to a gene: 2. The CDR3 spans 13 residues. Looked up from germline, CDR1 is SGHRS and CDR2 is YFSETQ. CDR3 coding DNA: TGCGCCAGCAGCCCACAGGGGGAAAACATTCAGTACTTC. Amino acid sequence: CASSPQGENIQYF.

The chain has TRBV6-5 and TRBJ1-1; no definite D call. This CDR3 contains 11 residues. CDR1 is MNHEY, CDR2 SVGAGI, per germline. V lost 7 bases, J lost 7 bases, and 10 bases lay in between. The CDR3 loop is CASTYAGEAFF. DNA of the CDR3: TGTGCCAGCACCTACGCAGGTGAAGCTTTCTTT.

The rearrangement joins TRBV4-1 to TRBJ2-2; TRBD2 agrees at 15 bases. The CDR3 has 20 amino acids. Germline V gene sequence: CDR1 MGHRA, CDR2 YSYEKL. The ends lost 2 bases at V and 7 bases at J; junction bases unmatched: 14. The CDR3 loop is CASSQSPGLAGGVSGGELFF. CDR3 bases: TGCGCCAGCAGCCAATCCCCGGGACTAGCGGGAGGAGTCTCGGGCGGGGAGCTGTTTTTT.

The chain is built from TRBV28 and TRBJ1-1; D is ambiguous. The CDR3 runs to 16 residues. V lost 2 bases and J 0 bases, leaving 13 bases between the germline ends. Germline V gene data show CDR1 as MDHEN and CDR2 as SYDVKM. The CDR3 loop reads CASSLETQFMNTEAFF. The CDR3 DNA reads TGTGCCAGCAGTTTAGAAACGCAGTTCATGAACACTGAAGCTTTCTTT.

As DNA, the CDR3 is TGTGCCAGCTCACCTCGGACAGATAGCACAGATACGCAGTATTTT. This gives the protein CASSPRTDSTDTQYF. V usage is TRBV18 and J usage is TRBJ2-3; a weak D match, TRBD1 (6 bases). The germline gives CDR1 KGHSH, CDR2 LQKENI. The V and J ends lost 3 bases and 0 bases respectively, with 10 bases between them. The CDR3 covers 15 residues.

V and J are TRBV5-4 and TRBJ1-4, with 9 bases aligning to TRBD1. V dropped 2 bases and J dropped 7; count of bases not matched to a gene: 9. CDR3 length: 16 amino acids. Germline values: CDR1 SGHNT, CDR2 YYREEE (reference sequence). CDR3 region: CASSLTGGAPGEKLFF. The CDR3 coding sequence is TGTGCCAGCAGCTTAACAGGGGGCGCCCCGGGTGAAAAACTGTTTTTT.

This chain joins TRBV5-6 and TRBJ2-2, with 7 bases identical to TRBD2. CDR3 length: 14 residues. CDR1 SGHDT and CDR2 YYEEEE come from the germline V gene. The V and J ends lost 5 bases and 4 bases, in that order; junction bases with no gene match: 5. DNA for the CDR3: TGTGCCAGCAGGGGAGGGAGTTTCACCGGGGAGCTGTTTTTT. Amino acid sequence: CASRGGSFTGELFF.

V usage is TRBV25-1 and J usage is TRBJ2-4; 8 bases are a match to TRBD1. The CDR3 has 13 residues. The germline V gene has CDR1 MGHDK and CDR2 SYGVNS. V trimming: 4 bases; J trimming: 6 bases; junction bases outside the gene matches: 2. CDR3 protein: CASSVQGGNIQYF. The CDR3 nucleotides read TGTGCCAGCAGTGTACAGGGGGGAAACATTCAGTACTTC.

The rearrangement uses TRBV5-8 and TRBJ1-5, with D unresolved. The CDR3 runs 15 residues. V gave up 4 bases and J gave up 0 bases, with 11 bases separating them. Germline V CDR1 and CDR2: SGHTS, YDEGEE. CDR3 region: CASSLSPYSNQPQHF. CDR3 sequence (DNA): TGTGCCAGCAGCCTGTCTCCTTATAGCAATCAGCCCCAGCATTTT.

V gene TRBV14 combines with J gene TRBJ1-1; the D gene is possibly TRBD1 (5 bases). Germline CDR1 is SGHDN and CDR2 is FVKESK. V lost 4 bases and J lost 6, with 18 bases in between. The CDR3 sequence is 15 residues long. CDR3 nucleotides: TGTGCCAGCAGCCCCCGTATGGTCGGGGGGTCTGAAGCTTTCTTT. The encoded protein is CASSPRMVGGSEAFF.

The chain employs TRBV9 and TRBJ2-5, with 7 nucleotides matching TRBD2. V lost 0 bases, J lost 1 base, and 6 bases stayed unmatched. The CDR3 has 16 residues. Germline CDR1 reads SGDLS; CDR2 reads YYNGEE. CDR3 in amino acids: CASSVAGLAAQETQYF. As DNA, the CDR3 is TGTGCCAGCAGCGTAGCTGGCCTAGCGGCCCAAGAGACCCAGTACTTC. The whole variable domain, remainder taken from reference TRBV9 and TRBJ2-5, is DSGVTQTPKHLITATGQRVTLRCSPRSGDLSVYWYQQSLDQGLQFLIQYYNGEERAKGNILERFSAQQFPDLHSELNLSSLELGDSALYFCASSVAGLAAQETQYFGPGTRLLVL.

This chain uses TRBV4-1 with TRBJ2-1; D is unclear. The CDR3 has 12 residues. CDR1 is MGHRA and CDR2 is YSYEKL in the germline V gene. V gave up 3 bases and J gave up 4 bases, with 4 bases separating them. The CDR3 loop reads CASSHIYNEQFF. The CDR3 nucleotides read TGCGCCAGCAGCCACATTTACAATGAGCAGTTCTTC.

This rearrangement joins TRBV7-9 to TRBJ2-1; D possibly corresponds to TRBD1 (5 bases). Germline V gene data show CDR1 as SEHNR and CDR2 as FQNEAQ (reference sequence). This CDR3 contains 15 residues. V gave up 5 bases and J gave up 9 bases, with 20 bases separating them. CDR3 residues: CASSQSREVRFEQFF. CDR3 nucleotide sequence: TGTGCCAGCAGCCAGAGCAGGGAAGTAAGGTTTGAGCAGTTCTTC.